Following are 17 T cell receptor beta chains from one sample sequenced in a study of blood T cell repertoires in COVID-19. Assay: immunoSEQ multiplex PCR; the TCRdb copy retains only in-frame clones and omits some. Altogether tens of thousands of clones are present, roughly 76% being singletons, with the ten largest covering 20%. Input material: peripheral blood. The receptors originated from a woman between 70 and 85 years old with acute or convalescent COVID-19.

J is TRBJ2-3 and V is TRBV2, with TRBD2 matching over 13 bases. The germline gives CDR1 SNHLY, CDR2 FYNNEI. J gave up 6 bases and V 6 bases, and 12 bases lay outside the gene matches. The CDR3 extends over 17 amino acids. CDR3 sequence (DNA): TGTGCCAGCAGCGATCGGGGACTAGCGGGACGCCAGGATACGCAGTATTTT. It is translated as CASSDRGLAGRQDTQYF.

The chain couples TRBV27 to TRBJ2-7, with D maybe TRBD1 (5 bases). V was pared by 2 bases and J by 0 bases, with 5 bases between. CDR3 length: 13 amino acids. Germline V gene sequence: CDR1 MNHEY, CDR2 SMNVEV (reference sequence). CDR3 amino acids: CASSLGASYEQYF. CDR3 coding DNA: TGTGCCAGCAGTTTAGGGGCCTCCTACGAGCAGTACTTC.

The CDR3 sequence: CATSGTSMIYEQYF. DNA for the CDR3: TGTGCCACTTCAGGGACTAGCATGATTTACGAGCAGTACTTC. V usage is TRBV28 and J usage is TRBJ2-7; 9 nucleotides match TRBD2. Germline V lookup: CDR1 MDHEN, CDR2 SYDVKM. This CDR3 spans 14 amino acids. Unmatched junction bases numbered 11, after V lost 10 bases and J lost 4 bases. The whole variable domain, filled in from reference TRBV28 and TRBJ2-7, reads DVKVTQSSRYLVKRTGEKVFLECVQDMDHENMFWYRQDPGLGLRLIYFSYDVKMKEKGDIPEGYSVSREKKERFSLILESASTNQTSMYLCATSGTSMIYEQYFGPGTRLTVT.

The count of this clone is one. This chain connects TRBV6-5 to TRBJ1-1; D is unclear. This CDR3 comprises 15 residues. Trimming took 0 bases from V and 0 from J, leaving 8 bases between them. The germline CDR1 and CDR2 sequences are MNHEY and SVGAGI. CDR3 loop: CASSYSREMNTEAFF. The CDR3 bases are TGTGCCAGCAGTTACTCGAGAGAGATGAACACTGAAGCTTTCTTT.

The chain recombines TRBV27 with TRBJ2-7; tentative D call: TRBD2 (6 bases). The V and J ends lost 5 bases and 3 bases respectively, with 17 bases between them. Per the germline V gene, CDR1 is MNHEY and CDR2 is SMNVEV (reference sequence). The CDR3 runs to 15 residues. The CDR3, as DNA: TGTGCCAGCAGTGCTGACCGGGACTTAGGCTACGAGCAGTACTTC. Protein sequence: CASSADRDLGYEQYF.

CDR3: CASTINNREAFF. The CDR3 DNA sequence: TGCGCCAGCACCATCAATAACAGGGAAGCTTTCTTT. This chain links TRBV5-1 with TRBJ1-1; D is possibly TRBD1 (5 bases). Germline V gene data show CDR1 as SGHRS and CDR2 as YFSETQ. This CDR3 is built from 12 residues. V lost 6 bases, J lost 8 bases, and 14 bases lay in between. Together with reference TRBV5-1 and TRBJ1-1, the CDR3 gives the full variable domain: KAGVTQTPRYLIKTRGQQVTLSCSPISGHRSVSWYQQTPGQGLQFLFEYFSETQRNKGNFPGRFSGRQFSNSRSEMNVSTLELGDSALYLCASTINNREAFFGQGTRLTVV.

The rearrangement uses TRBV7-2 and TRBJ2-3, with D possibly TRBD1 on 5 matching bases. V was trimmed by 2 bases and J by 4 bases, leaving 13 bases between them. Germline V CDR1 and CDR2: SGHTA, FQGNSA. This CDR3 is 15 amino acids long. As DNA, the CDR3 is TGTGCCAGCAGCTTAAACGGCCTGGGGCCAGATACGCAGTATTTT. Residues: CASSLNGLGPDTQYF. Drawing the rest from reference TRBV7-2 and TRBJ2-3, the complete variable domain is GAGVSQSPSNKVTEKGKDVELRCDPISGHTALYWYRQSLGQGLEFLIYFQGNSAPDKSGLPSDRFSAERTGGSVSTLTIQRTQQEDSAVYLCASSLNGLGPDTQYFGPGTRLTVL.

CDR3 loop: CASSSPRRSGRGTGELFF. CDR3 nucleotides: TGTGCCAGCAGTTCCCCCCGGAGGAGCGGGAGAGGGACCGGGGAGCTGTTTTTT. The chain is built from TRBV28 and TRBJ2-2; 8 positions match TRBD2. Germline V gene lookup returns CDR1 MDHEN and CDR2 SYDVKM. V trimming: 4 bases; J trimming: 5 bases; junction bases outside the gene matches: 15. This CDR3 contains 18 residues.

The chain has TRBV5-6 and TRBJ1-2, with D perhaps matching TRBD1 (6 bases). V was cut by 4 bases and J by 2 bases, with 15 bases left in between. Germline V gene data show CDR1 as SGHDT and CDR2 as YYEEEE. This CDR3 is built from 15 residues. The CDR3 region is CASSLPDRRNYGYTF. DNA of the CDR3: TGTGCCAGCAGCCTCCCGGACAGACGGAACTATGGCTACACCTTC.

This chain uses TRBV19 with TRBJ1-3; 11 bases line up with TRBD1. With 8 bases clipped from V and 4 bases from J, the junction kept 1 base outside the gene matches. The germline gives CDR1 LNHDA, CDR2 SQIVND (reference sequence). The CDR3 has 13 residues. The CDR3 sequence: CASRTGGGNTIYF. The CDR3 nucleotides are TGTGCCAGTCGGACAGGGGGCGGAAACACCATATATTTT.

V is TRBV5-1 and J is TRBJ2-1, with D possibly TRBD2 on 6 matching bases. With 7 bases removed from V and 3 bases from J, the gap between germline ends came to 17 bases. This CDR3 region has 15 residues. In germline, CDR1 is SGHRS, CDR2 YFSETQ. CDR3 DNA sequence: TGCGCCAGCCAGGTTGCGGGGAGTGGCTACAATGAGCAGTTCTTC. It yields the protein CASQVAGSGYNEQFF.

The V call is TRBV3-1 (or the pseudogene TRBV3-2), the J call TRBJ2-5, with 8 bases aligning to TRBD2. The CDR3 has 15 amino acids. The germline CDR1 and CDR2 sequences are LGHDT and YNNKEL (reference sequence). Trimming took 1 base from V and 3 from J; bases not matched to a gene: 4. This chain's CDR3 is CASSQGSGIKETQYF. The CDR3 DNA is TGTGCCAGCAGCCAAGGTAGCGGGATTAAAGAGACCCAGTACTTC.

The CDR3, as DNA: TGTGCCAGCAGCCAAGGGGACAGGATCCCTGGAAACACCATATATTTT. This gives the protein CASSQGDRIPGNTIYF. The chain is built from TRBV14 and TRBJ1-3; 8 bases align to TRBD1. CDR3 length: 16 residues. V lost 1 base and J lost 2; bases outside the gene matches: 4. Germline CDR1 is SGHDN and CDR2 is FVKESK.

This clone appeared a few times. The chain joins TRBV3-1 (or the pseudogene TRBV3-2) to TRBJ2-7; a possible D gene is TRBD2 (5 bases). The CDR3 has 13 residues. In germline, CDR1 is LGHDT, CDR2 YNNKEL (reference sequence). V lost 4 bases to trimming and J lost 6 bases, with 13 bases between them. CDR3 sequence reads: CASSRGRSGEQYF. The CDR3 nucleotides read TGTGCCAGCAGCCGCGGGCGATCGGGCGAGCAGTACTTC.

The chain links TRBV2 to TRBJ2-3; TRBD2 agrees at 14 bases. CDR1 is SNHLY, CDR2 FYNNEI, per germline. CDR3 length equals 16 residues. V was clipped by 9 bases and J by 5 bases; unmatched bases: 10. CDR3 sequence (DNA): TGTGCCAGGAAGCTTGGACTAGCGGGAGGTGGAGATACGCAGTATTTT. Translating it yields CARKLGLAGGGDTQYF.

The chain is built from TRBV7-9 and TRBJ1-2; 8 positions match TRBD1. The CDR3 is made up of 15 amino acids. Germline trimming cut 5 bases from V and 5 bases from J; bases unmatched to any gene: 10. CDR1 is SEHNR and CDR2 is FQNEAQ in the germline V gene (reference sequence). The CDR3 reads CASSPPGQGSYGYTF. The CDR3 region has the DNA TGTGCCAGCAGCCCACCCGGACAGGGCAGTTATGGCTACACCTTC.

The V call is TRBV12-3 or TRBV12-4, the J call TRBJ2-2; TRBD1 agrees at 7 bases. CDR3 length equals 12 residues. The junction had 7 bases not matched to a gene; V was cut back by 6 bases and J by 12 bases. In nucleotides, the CDR3 is TGTGCCAGCAGACTACAGGGGTCTAAGCTGTTTTTT. It is translated as CASRLQGSKLFF.